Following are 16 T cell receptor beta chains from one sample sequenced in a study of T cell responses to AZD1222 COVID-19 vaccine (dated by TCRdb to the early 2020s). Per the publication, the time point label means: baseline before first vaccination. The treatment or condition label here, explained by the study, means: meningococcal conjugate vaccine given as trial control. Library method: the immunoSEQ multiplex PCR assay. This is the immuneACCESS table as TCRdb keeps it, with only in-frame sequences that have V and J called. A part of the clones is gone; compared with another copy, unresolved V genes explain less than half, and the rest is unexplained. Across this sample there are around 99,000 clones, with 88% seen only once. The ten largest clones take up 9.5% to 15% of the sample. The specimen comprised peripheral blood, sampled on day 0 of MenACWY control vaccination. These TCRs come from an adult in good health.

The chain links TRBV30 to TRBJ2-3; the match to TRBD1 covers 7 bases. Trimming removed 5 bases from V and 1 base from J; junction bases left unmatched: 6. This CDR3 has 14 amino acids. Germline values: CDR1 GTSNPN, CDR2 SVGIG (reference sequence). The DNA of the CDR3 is TGTGCCTGGGGCCGCACAGGGGGCACAGATACGCAGTATTTT. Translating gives CAWGRTGGTDTQYF.

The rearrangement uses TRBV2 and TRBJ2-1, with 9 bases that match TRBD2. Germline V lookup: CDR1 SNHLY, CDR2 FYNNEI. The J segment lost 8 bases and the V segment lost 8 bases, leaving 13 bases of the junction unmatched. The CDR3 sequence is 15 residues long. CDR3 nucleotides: TGTGCCAGCGACCTCGGACTAGCGACCCTAGATGAGCAGTTCTTC. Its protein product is CASDLGLATLDEQFF.

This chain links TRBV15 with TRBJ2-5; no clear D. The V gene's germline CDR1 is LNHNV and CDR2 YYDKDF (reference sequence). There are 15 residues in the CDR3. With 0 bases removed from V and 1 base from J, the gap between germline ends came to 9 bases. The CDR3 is CATSRDLGPQETQYF. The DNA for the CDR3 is TGTGCCACCAGCAGAGATTTAGGGCCCCAAGAGACCCAGTACTTC.

CDR3 nucleotides: TGTGCCAGCAGTTTTGGGGACAGAAGAAATTCACCCCTCCACTTT. It translates to CASSFGDRRNSPLHF. The chain employs TRBV28 and TRBJ1-6, with 7 bases matching TRBD1. Germline V gives CDR1 MDHEN, CDR2 SYDVKM. Losses at the gene ends were 3 bases for V and 7 bases for J; bases not matched to a gene: 6. This CDR3 spans 15 amino acids. The variable domain in full, completed from reference TRBV28 and TRBJ1-6, reads DVKVTQSSRYLVKRTGEKVFLECVQDMDHENMFWYRQDPGLGLRLIYFSYDVKMKEKGDIPEGYSVSREKKERFSLILESASTNQTSMYLCASSFGDRRNSPLHFGNGTRLTVT.

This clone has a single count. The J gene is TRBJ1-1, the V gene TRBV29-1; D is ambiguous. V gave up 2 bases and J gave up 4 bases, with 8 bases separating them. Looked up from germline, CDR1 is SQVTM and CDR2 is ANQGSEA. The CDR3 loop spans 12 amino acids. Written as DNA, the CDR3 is TGCAGCGTTGAAAGAGGAAGCACTGAAGCTTTCTTT. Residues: CSVERGSTEAFF.

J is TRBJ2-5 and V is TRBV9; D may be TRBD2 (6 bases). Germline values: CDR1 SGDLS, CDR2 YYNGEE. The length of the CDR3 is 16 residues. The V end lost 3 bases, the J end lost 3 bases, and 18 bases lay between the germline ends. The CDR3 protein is CASSASTGGWEETQYF. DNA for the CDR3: TGTGCCAGCAGCGCATCTACTGGGGGGTGGGAAGAGACCCAGTACTTC.

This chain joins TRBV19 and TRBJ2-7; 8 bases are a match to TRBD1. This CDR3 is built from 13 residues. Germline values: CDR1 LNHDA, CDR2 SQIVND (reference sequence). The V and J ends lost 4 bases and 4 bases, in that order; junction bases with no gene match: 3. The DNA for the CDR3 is TGTGCCAGTAGTACGACAGGGGTGTACGAGCAGTACTTC. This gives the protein CASSTTGVYEQYF.

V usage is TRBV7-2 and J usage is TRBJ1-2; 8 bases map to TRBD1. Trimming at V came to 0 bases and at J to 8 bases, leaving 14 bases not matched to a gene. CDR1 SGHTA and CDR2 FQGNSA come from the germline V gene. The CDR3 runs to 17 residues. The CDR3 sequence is CASSLASKGGQGKGYTF. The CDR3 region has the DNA TGTGCCAGCAGCTTAGCTTCCAAAGGCGGACAGGGAAAGGGCTACACCTTC.

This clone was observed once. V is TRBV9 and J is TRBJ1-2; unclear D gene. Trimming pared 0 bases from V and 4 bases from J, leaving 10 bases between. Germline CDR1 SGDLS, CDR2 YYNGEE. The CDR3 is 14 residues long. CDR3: CASSVDTAGYGYTF. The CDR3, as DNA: TGTGCCAGCAGCGTAGACACGGCAGGCTATGGCTACACCTTC.

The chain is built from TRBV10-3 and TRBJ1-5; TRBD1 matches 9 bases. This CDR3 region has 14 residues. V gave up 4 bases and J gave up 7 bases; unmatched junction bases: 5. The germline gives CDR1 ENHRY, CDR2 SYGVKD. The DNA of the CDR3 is TGTGCCATCAGTGCAACAGGGGGCGAACAGCCCCAGCATTTT. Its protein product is CAISATGGEQPQHF.

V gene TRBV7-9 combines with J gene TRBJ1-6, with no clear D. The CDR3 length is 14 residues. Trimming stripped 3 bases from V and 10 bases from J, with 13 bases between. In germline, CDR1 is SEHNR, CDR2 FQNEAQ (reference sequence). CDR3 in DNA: TGTGCCAGCAGCTTCGACACGGCGGGGTCACCCCTCCACTTT. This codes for CASSFDTAGSPLHF.

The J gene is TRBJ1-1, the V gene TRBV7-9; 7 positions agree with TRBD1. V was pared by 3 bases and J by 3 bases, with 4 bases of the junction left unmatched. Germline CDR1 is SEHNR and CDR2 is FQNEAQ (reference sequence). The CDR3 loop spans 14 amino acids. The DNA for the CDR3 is TGTGCCAGCAGCTTGGGACAGCCTTACACTGAAGCTTTCTTT. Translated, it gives CASSLGQPYTEAFF.

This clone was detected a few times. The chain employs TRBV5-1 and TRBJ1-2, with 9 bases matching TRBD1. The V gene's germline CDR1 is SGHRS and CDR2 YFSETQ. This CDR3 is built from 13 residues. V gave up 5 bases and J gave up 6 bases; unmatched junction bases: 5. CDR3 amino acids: CASRLQGANGYTF. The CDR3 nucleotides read TGCGCCAGCAGATTACAGGGGGCTAATGGCTACACCTTC.

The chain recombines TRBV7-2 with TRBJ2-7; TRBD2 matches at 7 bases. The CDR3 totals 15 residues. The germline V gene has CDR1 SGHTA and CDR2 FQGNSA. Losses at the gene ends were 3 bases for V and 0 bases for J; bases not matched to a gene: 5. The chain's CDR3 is CASSLGLAASYEQYF. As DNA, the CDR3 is TGTGCCAGCAGCTTGGGCCTAGCGGCCTCCTACGAGCAGTACTTC.

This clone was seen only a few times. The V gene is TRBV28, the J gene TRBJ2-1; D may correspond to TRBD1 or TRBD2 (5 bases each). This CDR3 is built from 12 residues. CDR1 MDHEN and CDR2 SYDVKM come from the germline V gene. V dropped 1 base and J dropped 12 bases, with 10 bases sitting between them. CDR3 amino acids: CASSLSLGGQFF. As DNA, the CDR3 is TGTGCCAGCAGTTTATCGCTTGGGGGGCAGTTCTTC.

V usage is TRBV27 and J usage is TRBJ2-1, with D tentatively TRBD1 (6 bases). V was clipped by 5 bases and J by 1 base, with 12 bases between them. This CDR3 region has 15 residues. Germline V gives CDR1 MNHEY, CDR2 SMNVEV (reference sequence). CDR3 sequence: CASSLWTVSYNEQFF. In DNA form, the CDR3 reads TGTGCCAGCAGTCTCTGGACAGTTTCCTACAATGAGCAGTTCTTC.